This T cell receptor beta chain is drawn from a study of blood T cell repertoires in COVID-19. TCRdb's copy holds only in-frame clones and misses some; the assay was immunoSEQ multiplex PCR. Here the sample spans 300,000 to 400,000 clones, 70% to 90% being singletons. Trimming removed 0 bases at V and 10 bases at J, with 18 bases between. CDR1 is GTSNPN, CDR2 SVGIG, per germline (reference sequence). The CDR3 consists of 14 residues. The chain employs TRBV30 and TRBJ2-5, with D perhaps TRBD1 (6 bases). The TCR was taken from a woman in her fifties or sixties with active or convalescent COVID-19. Sequenced input: peripheral blood. The DNA of the CDR3 is TGTGCCTGGAGTGTATCCCTGGGGGCGGGCGGCCAGTACTTC. Protein sequence: CAWSVSLGAGGQYF.